This T cell receptor beta chain was documented in a study of blood T cells in healthy people across ages. Overall study results and limits: In long-lived donors, naive CD4+ cell counts and diversity exceeded those of aged donors. The recorded TCR beta diversity per million T cells decreased in a roughly linear manner with age.

RNA extraction gave at least 5.5 micrograms of total RNA per sample. Trimming took off 3 bases at V and 4 bases at J, with 10 bases between the two ends. CDR1 is DFQATT and CDR2 is SNEGSKA in the germline V gene (reference sequence). The CDR3 covers 13 residues. Primed by a sample-barcoded 5' primer and a J-beta primer mix, a second PCR proceeded for roughly 7 to 12 cycles. In TCRdb, the 5' RACE reads were re-called with MiXCR into one record per CDR3 protein. The table records approximately 770,000 distinct CDR3 sequences, roughly 64% of them present only once. As concerns this clonotype: Its antigen is currently unknown.

Sequenced material: blood. V usage is TRBV20-1 and J usage is TRBJ1-5, with D maybe TRBD1 (5 bases). The TCR was taken from a man aged 25 to 40 in good health. The CDR3 sequence: CSARPTGNQPQHF. As DNA, the CDR3 is TGCAGTGCTAGGCCCACAGGTAATCAGCCCCAGCATTTT.